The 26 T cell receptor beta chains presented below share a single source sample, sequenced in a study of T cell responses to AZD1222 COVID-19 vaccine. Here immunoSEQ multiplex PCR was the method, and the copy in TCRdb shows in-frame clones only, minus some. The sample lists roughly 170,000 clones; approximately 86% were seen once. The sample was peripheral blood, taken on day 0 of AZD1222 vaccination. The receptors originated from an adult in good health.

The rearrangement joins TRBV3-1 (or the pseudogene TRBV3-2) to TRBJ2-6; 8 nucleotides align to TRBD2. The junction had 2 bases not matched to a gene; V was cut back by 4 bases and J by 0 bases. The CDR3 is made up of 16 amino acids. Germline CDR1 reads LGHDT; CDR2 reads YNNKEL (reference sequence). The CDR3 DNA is TGTGCCAGCAGCCGCCGGGGGGGCTCTGGGGCCAACGTCCTGACTTTC. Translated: CASSRRGGSGANVLTF.

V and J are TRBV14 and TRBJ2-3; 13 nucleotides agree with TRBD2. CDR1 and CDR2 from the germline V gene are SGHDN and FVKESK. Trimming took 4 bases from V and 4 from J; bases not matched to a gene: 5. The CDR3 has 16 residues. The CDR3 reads CASSPSGLAGSDTQYF. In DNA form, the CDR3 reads TGTGCCAGCAGCCCCTCGGGACTAGCGGGGTCAGATACGCAGTATTTT.

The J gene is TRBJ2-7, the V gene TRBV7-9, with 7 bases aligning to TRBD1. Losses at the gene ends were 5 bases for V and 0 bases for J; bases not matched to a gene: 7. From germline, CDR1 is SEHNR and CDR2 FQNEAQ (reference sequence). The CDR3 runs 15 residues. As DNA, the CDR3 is TGTGCCAGCAGCCTAAGGGGACAGAGCTCCTACGAGCAGTACTTC. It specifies CASSLRGQSSYEQYF.

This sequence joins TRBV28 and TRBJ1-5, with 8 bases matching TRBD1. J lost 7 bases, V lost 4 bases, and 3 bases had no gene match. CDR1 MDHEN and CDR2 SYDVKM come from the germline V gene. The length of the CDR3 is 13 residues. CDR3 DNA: TGTGCCAGCAGTTCCCAGGGGGCCCAGCCCCAGCATTTT. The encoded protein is CASSSQGAQPQHF.

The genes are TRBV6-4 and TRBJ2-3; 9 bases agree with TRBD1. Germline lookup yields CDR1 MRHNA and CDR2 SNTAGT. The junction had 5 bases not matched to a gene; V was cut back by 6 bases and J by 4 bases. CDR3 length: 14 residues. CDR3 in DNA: TGTGCCAGCAGAGGGACAGGGAGCGCAGATACGCAGTATTTT. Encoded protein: CASRGTGSADTQYF.

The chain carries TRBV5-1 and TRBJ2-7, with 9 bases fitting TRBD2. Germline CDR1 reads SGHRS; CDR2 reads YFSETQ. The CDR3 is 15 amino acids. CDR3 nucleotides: TGCGCTCGAGGGGGCGGGAGGGCCATTCTCCACGAGCAGTACTTC. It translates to CARGGGRAILHEQYF.

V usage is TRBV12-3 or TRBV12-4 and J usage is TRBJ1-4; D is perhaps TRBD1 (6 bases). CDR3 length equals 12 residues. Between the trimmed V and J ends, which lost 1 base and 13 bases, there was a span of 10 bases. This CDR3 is CASSLEGRGLFF. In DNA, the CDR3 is TGTGCCAGCAGTTTAGAGGGCAGGGGACTGTTTTTT.

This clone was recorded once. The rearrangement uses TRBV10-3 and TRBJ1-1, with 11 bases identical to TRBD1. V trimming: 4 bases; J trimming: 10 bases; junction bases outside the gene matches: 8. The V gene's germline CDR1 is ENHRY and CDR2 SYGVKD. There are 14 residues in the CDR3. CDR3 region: CAISGPDRGLRAFF. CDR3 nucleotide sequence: TGTGCCATCAGTGGACCGGACAGGGGGCTCCGAGCTTTCTTT.

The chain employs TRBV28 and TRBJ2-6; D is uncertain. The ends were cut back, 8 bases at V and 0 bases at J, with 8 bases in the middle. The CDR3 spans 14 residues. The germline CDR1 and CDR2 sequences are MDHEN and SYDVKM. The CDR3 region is CASYPISGANVLTF. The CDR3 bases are TGTGCCAGCTATCCTATCTCTGGGGCCAACGTCCTGACTTTC.

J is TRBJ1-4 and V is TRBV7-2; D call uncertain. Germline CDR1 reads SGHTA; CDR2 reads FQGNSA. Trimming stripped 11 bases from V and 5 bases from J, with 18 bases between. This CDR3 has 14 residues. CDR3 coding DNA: TGTGCCTCGAAATGGGGTAACTTGAATGAAAAACTGTTTTTT. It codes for CASKWGNLNEKLFF.

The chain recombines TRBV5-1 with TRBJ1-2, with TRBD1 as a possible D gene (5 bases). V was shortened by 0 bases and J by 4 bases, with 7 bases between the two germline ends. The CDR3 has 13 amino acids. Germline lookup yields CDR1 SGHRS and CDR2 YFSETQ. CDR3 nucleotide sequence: TGCGCCAGCAGCTTGGCAGGGAGCTATGGCTACACCTTC. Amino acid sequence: CASSLAGSYGYTF.

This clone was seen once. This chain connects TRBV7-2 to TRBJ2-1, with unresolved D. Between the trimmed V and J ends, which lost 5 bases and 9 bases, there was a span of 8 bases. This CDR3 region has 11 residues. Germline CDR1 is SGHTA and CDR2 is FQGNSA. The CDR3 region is CASSPQSEQFF. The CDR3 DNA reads TGTGCCAGCAGCCCCCAGAGTGAGCAGTTCTTC.

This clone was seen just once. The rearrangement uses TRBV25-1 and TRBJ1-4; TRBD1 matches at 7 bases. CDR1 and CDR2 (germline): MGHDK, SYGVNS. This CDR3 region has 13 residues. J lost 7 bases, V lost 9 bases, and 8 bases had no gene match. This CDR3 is CASLAGGSEKLFF. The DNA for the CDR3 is TGTGCCAGTCTAGCAGGGGGAAGTGAAAAACTGTTTTTT.

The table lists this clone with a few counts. Here the CDR3 reads CASSRQVGSYNSPLHF. CDR3 DNA sequence: TGTGCCAGCAGTCGACAAGTGGGATCCTATAATTCACCCCTCCACTTT. This chain joins TRBV28 and TRBJ1-6, with D unclear. This CDR3 has 16 residues. Germline CDR1 is MDHEN and CDR2 is SYDVKM. V lost 5 bases, J lost 1 base, and 12 bases lay in between. Filled out from reference TRBV28 and TRBJ1-6, the complete variable domain reads DVKVTQSSRYLVKRTGEKVFLECVQDMDHENMFWYRQDPGLGLRLIYFSYDVKMKEKGDIPEGYSVSREKKERFSLILESASTNQTSMYLCASSRQVGSYNSPLHFGNGTRLTVT.

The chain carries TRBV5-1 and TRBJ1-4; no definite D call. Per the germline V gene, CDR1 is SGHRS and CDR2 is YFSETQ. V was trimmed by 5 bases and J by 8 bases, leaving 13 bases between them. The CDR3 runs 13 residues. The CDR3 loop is CASRPDLEEKLFF. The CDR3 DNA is TGCGCCAGCAGGCCTGACCTGGAGGAAAAACTGTTTTTT.

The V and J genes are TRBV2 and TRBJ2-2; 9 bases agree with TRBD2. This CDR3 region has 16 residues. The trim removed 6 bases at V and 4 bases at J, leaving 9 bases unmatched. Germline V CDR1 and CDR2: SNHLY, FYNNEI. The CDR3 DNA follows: TGTGCCAGCAGCCGACCTGGCGGGAGGGCCACCGGGGAGCTGTTTTTT. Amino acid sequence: CASSRPGGRATGELFF.

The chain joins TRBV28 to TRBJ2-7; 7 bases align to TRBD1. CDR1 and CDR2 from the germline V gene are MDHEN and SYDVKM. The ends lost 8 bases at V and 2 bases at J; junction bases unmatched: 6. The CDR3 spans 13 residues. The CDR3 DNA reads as TGTGCCAGCTCATGGGGGACAGCCTACGAGCAGTACTTC. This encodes CASSWGTAYEQYF.

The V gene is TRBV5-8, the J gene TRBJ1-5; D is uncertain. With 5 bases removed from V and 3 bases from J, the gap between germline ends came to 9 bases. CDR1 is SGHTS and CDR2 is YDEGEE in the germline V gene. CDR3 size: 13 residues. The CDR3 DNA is TGTGCCAGCAGAGCCCCCAACAATCAGCCCCAGCATTTT. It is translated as CASRAPNNQPQHF.

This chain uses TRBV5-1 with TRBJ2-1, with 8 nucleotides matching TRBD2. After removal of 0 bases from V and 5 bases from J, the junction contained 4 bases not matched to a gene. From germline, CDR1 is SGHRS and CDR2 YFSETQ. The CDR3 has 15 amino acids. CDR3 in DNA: TGCGCCAGCAGCTTGGCGGGGGGGATGGACAATGAGCAGTTCTTC. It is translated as CASSLAGGMDNEQFF.

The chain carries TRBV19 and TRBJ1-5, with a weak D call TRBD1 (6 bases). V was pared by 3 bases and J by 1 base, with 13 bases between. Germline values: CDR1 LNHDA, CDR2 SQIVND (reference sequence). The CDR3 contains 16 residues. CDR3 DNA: TGTGCCAGTAGTATGACAGGCGCGTCGAGCAATCAGCCCCAGCATTTT. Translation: CASSMTGASSNQPQHF.

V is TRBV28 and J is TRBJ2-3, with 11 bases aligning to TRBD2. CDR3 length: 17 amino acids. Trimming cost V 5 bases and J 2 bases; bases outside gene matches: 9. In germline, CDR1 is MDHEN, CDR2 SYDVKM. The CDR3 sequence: CASSPPTSGTFTDTQYF. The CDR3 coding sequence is TGTGCCAGCAGTCCGCCGACTAGCGGGACCTTCACAGATACGCAGTATTTT.

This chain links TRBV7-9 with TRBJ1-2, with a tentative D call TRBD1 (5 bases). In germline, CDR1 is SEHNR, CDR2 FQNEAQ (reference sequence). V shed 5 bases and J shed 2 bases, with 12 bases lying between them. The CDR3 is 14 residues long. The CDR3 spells CASSPLGGNYGYTF. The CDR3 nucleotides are TGTGCCAGCAGCCCCCTTGGGGGGAACTATGGCTACACCTTC.

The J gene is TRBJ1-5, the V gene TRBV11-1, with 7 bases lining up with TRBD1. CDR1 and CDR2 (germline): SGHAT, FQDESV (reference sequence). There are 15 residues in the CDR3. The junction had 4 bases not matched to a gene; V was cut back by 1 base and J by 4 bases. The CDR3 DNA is TGTGCCAGCAGCTTAGGAGGGGGCGGGAATCAGCCCCAGCATTTT. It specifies CASSLGGGGNQPQHF.

CDR3 sequence (DNA): TGTGCCAGCAGCTCGGGACAGGGTAATAATGAAAAACTGTTTTTT. Encoded protein: CASSSGQGNNEKLFF. V gene TRBV9 combines with J gene TRBJ1-4, with TRBD1 identical over 9 bases. The ends lost 4 bases at V and 4 bases at J; junction bases unmatched: 5. Germline V gives CDR1 SGDLS, CDR2 YYNGEE. This CDR3 region has 15 residues.

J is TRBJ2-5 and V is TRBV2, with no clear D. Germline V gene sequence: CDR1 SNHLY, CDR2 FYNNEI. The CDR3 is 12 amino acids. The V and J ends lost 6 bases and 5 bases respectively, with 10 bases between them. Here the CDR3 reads CASSLGRETQYF. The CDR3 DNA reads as TGTGCCAGCAGCCTCGGGCGGGAGACCCAGTACTTC.

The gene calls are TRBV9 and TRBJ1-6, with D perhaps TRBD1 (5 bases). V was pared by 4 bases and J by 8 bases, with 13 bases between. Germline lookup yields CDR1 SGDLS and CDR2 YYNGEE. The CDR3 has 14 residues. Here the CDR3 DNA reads TGTGCCAGCAGCTCGAGAGGGGCCTATTCACCCCTCCACTTT. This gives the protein CASSSRGAYSPLHF.